The next 5 T cell receptor beta chains were all read from a single sample in a study of PD-1 blockade in mismatch repair-deficient tumors. Assay used: immunoSEQ multiplex PCR; TCRdb lists only in-frame clones, some missing. The data contain approximately 100,000 clones, 70% to 85% of them seen just once; the ten biggest clones take up roughly 6.3%. The sample was peripheral blood, taken 36 weeks after starting pembrolizumab. These receptors were taken from an adult with mismatch repair-deficient cancer.

V usage is TRBV19 and J usage is TRBJ1-3; D perhaps matches TRBD1 (5 bases). Germline V gives CDR1 LNHDA, CDR2 SQIVND (reference sequence). This CDR3 has 15 residues. Trimming pared 7 bases from V and 0 bases from J, leaving 13 bases between. The DNA for the CDR3 is TGTGCCAGTAACACCGCAGGGTACTCTGGAAACACCATATATTTT. Its protein product is CASNTAGYSGNTIYF.

The chain is built from TRBV9 and TRBJ2-3; D unclear. There are 13 residues in the CDR3. Germline CDR1 SGDLS, CDR2 YYNGEE. V lost 3 bases, J lost 4 bases, and 9 bases lay in between. DNA of the CDR3: TGTGCCAGCAGCGGTGGGGTTGCAGATACGCAGTATTTT. Translating gives CASSGGVADTQYF.

V usage is TRBV11-3 and J usage is TRBJ1-1, with unresolved D. Germline V gene data show CDR1 as SGHNT and CDR2 as YENEEA. The CDR3 totals 15 residues. V gave up 2 bases and J gave up 11 bases, with 21 bases separating them. The CDR3 reads CASSLLAGHRIVAFF. The DNA of the CDR3 is TGTGCCAGCAGCTTATTGGCCGGGCACCGAATAGTGGCTTTCTTT.

The J gene is TRBJ2-3, the V gene TRBV5-1; 8 nucleotides agree with TRBD2. The CDR3 covers 15 residues. Trimming cost V 1 base and J 4 bases; bases outside gene matches: 5. In germline, CDR1 is SGHRS, CDR2 YFSETQ. As DNA, the CDR3 is TGCGCCAGCAGCTTGAAACGGCGGGAGGCAGATACGCAGTATTTT. Its translation is CASSLKRREADTQYF.

CDR3 residues: CASSLRPGADTIYF. The DNA for the CDR3 is TGTGCCAGCAGCCTTCGACCAGGGGCTGACACCATATATTTT. J is TRBJ1-3 and V is TRBV9; tentatively, D is TRBD1 (6 bases). V was pared by 4 bases and J by 8 bases, with 16 bases between. CDR1 and CDR2 (germline): SGDLS, YYNGEE. The CDR3 consists of 14 residues. Supplemented by reference TRBV9 and TRBJ1-3, the full variable domain reads DSGVTQTPKHLITATGQRVTLRCSPRSGDLSVYWYQQSLDQGLQFLIQYYNGEERAKGNILERFSAQQFPDLHSELNLSSLELGDSALYFCASSLRPGADTIYFGEGSWLTVV.